This T cell receptor beta chain was profiled in a study of control samples from healthy donors and cancer patients. This CDR3 comprises 12 residues. The germline V gene encodes CDR1 SGDLS and CDR2 YYNGEE. The germline V and J ends were trimmed by 4 bases and 3 bases, with 8 bases remaining between them. Sequenced by immunoSEQ multiplex PCR; TCRdb stores in-frame clones only, minus some. The table lists around 71,000 clones, 90% of them singletons, with more than 0.95% in the top ten. The sample consisted of PBMCs. This sequence originates from a woman aged 45-59 years with colorectal cancer. The rearrangement uses TRBV9 and TRBJ2-7, with D tentatively TRBD1 (6 bases). CDR3 protein: CASSKTGYEQYF. The CDR3 DNA reads TGTGCCAGCAGCAAGACAGGCTACGAGCAGTACTTC.